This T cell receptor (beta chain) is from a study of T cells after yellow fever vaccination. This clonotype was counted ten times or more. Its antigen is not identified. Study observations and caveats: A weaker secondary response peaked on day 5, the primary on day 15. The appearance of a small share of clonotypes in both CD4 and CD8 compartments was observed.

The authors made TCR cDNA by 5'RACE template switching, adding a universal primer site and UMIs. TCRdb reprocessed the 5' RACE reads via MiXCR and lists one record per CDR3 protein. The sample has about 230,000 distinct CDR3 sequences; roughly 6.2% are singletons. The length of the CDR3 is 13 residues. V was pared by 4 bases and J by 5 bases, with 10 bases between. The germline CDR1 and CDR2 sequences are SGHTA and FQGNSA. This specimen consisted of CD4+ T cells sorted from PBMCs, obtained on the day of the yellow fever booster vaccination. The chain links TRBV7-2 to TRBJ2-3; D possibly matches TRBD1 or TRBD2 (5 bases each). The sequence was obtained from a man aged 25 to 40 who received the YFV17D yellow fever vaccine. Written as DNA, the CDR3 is TGTGCCAGCAGCTGGCGAGGGGTAGATACGCAGTATTTT. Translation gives CASSWRGVDTQYF.